This T cell receptor beta chain was recovered during a study of memory CD4+ T cells and cytomegalovirus serostatus. Study-wide background: This sample comes from healthy Belgian adults, eight to ten CMV seropositive, about 23 seronegative.

About this clone itself: As yet, its antigen is unknown.

The sort gate was single viable CD3+CD4+CD8-CD45RO+ cells for memory CD4+ T cells. The CDR3 loop spans 18 amino acids. The germline V gene has CDR1 SGHVS and CDR2 FQNEAQ. V was clipped by 1 base and J by 1 base; unmatched bases: 8. As originally analysed: Out-of-frame sequences were removed, leaving 2 million or so distinct TCRbeta sequences. The repertoire was sequenced with immunoSEQ multiplex PCR; TCRdb's copy has only in-frame clones and lacks some. Clone size and the V and J calls come from that table; the DNA yielded D and trimming. The sample lists around 40,000 clones, about three quarters occurring once. General study points: About 40% of the roughly 150 known CMV-associated TCRbeta sequences appeared in CD4+ memory. CMV serostatus prediction reached median AUC approximately 0.96, or 0.89 with US-trained model.

The specimen was memory CD4+ T cells from blood. This TCR derives from an adult in good health and CMV-seronegative. The chain uses TRBV7-8 and TRBJ2-5, with 11 bases lining up with TRBD2. The CDR3 loop is CASSLDWGTSGIQETQYF. CDR3 DNA sequence: TGTGCCAGCAGCTTAGATTGGGGGACTAGCGGAATCCAAGAGACCCAGTACTTC.